A single sample gave rise to the 26 T cell receptor beta chains below, sequenced in a study of blood T cell repertoires in COVID-19 (dated by TCRdb to 2018 to 2020). Library preparation used the immunoSEQ multiplex PCR assay. In TCRdb, the immuneACCESS table is reduced to in-frame sequences with V and J assigned. These tables do not hold every clone; where another copy was compared, an unresolved V gene accounts for under half, and the others remain unexplained. The sample profile shows 190,000 or so clones; around nine tenths of them were found once. About 3% of the sample goes to the ten largest clones. The sequenced sample consisted of peripheral blood. The receptors come from a middle-aged man with active or convalescent COVID-19.

The chain uses TRBV2 and TRBJ1-6; no clear D. Germline lookup yields CDR1 SNHLY and CDR2 FYNNEI. This CDR3 comprises 15 residues. The germline V and J ends were trimmed by 6 bases and 0 bases, with 9 bases remaining between them. The DNA for the CDR3 is TGTGCCAGCAGGGGCCATAGCTCCTATAATTCACCCCTCCACTTT. As protein: CASRGHSSYNSPLHF.

This rearrangement joins TRBV6-5 to TRBJ2-7; a possible D gene is TRBD2 (5 bases). The length of the CDR3 is 15 residues. Germline V gives CDR1 MNHEY, CDR2 SVGAGI. The V gene lost 8 bases and the J gene lost 2 bases, with 19 bases spanning the gap. Written as DNA, the CDR3 is TGTGCCAGCTCTCTTGACGGGAAGGGTCCCTACGAGCAGTACTTC. Translating it yields CASSLDGKGPYEQYF.

The rearrangement links TRBV7-8 to TRBJ2-7; 12 bases are a match to TRBD1. The CDR3 extends over 16 amino acids. Trimming took 3 bases from V and 5 from J; bases not matched to a gene: 8. Germline V gives CDR1 SGHVS, CDR2 FQNEAQ. CDR3 in DNA: TGTGCCAGCAGCTTCCACATGGGACAGGGGGCTAACGAGCAGTACTTC. As protein: CASSFHMGQGANEQYF. The full variable domain, completed using reference TRBV7-8 and TRBJ2-7, is GAGVSQSPRYKVAKRGQDVALRCDPISGHVSLFWYQQALGQGPEFLTYFQNEAQLDKSGLPSDRFFAERPEGSVSTLKIQRTQQEDSAVYLCASSFHMGQGANEQYFGPGTRLTVT.

This clone has a handful of counts. This chain uses TRBV7-9 with TRBJ2-3; 8 positions agree with TRBD2. V lost 4 bases, J lost 4 bases, and 10 bases stayed unmatched. Per germline, CDR1 SEHNR and CDR2 FQNEAQ (reference sequence). The CDR3 has 16 residues. The CDR3, as DNA: TGTGCCAGCAGCTCACGAGCGGGGGACGTGGCAGATACGCAGTATTTT. The encoded protein is CASSSRAGDVADTQYF.

A single count supports this clone. J is TRBJ2-7 and V is TRBV7-9; tentatively, D is TRBD1 (5 bases). The V end lost 2 bases, the J end lost 4 bases, and 12 bases lay between the germline ends. The germline V gene encodes CDR1 SEHNR and CDR2 FQNEAQ (reference sequence). The CDR3 consists of 14 residues. The CDR3 spells CASSLNQGGYEQYF. In DNA form, the CDR3 reads TGTGCCAGCAGCTTAAACCAGGGTGGGTACGAGCAGTACTTC.

This rearrangement joins TRBV19 to TRBJ1-4, with a tentative D call TRBD1 (5 bases). CDR1 LNHDA and CDR2 SQIVND come from the germline V gene (reference sequence). There are 15 residues in the CDR3. V dropped 6 bases and J dropped 7 bases, with 18 bases sitting between them. The CDR3 here is CASRQASGDREKLFF. In DNA, the CDR3 is TGTGCCAGTAGACAAGCCTCGGGGGACCGTGAAAAACTGTTTTTT.

The rearrangement links TRBV5-8 to TRBJ2-7, with unresolved D. Per the germline V gene, CDR1 is SGHTS and CDR2 is YDEGEE. This CDR3 has 14 residues. V dropped 4 bases and J dropped 0 bases, with 11 bases sitting between them. CDR3 residues: CASSAGQTSYEQYF. CDR3 nucleotide sequence: TGTGCCAGCAGCGCAGGCCAGACCTCCTACGAGCAGTACTTC.

The gene calls are TRBV19 and TRBJ1-6; D is unclear. V lost 5 bases and J 7 bases, leaving 12 bases between the germline ends. The CDR3 has 14 amino acids. CDR1 and CDR2 from the germline V gene are LNHDA and SQIVND (reference sequence). In nucleotides, the CDR3 is TGTGCCAGTAGTCTCCCCGGGATCAATTCACCCCTCCACTTT. As protein: CASSLPGINSPLHF.

V usage is TRBV30 and J usage is TRBJ1-2, with a weak D call TRBD1 (5 bases). The CDR3 totals 16 residues. Between the trimmed V and J ends, which lost 1 base and 5 bases, there was a span of 20 bases. The V gene's germline CDR1 is GTSNPN and CDR2 SVGIG (reference sequence). CDR3 sequence (DNA): TGTGCCTGGAGTGGGGGGGTAAGGTACCTTCGATATGGCTACACCTTC. It codes for CAWSGGVRYLRYGYTF. Looking up the rest from reference TRBV30 and TRBJ1-2 gives the full variable domain: SQTIHQWPATLVQPVGSPLSLECTVEGTSNPNLYWYRQAAGRGLQLLFYSVGIGQISSEVPQNLSASRPQDRQFILSSKKLLLSDSGFYLCAWSGGVRYLRYGYTFGSGTRLTVV.

In nucleotides, the CDR3 is TGTGCCAGCAGCTTAGGTGCTAGCTCCTACGAGCAGTACTTC. It encodes CASSLGASSYEQYF. J is TRBJ2-7 and V is TRBV11-3, with unresolved D. Germline V lookup: CDR1 SGHNT, CDR2 YENEEA. This CDR3 spans 14 amino acids. V was trimmed by 1 base and J by 0 bases, leaving 7 bases between them.

This clone was found a few times. This sequence joins TRBV6-7 and TRBJ1-4; weak D call: TRBD1 (6 bases). TRBV6-7 carries the ORF label, with uncertain function. This CDR3 spans 14 amino acids. The V end lost 0 bases, the J end lost 8 bases, and 10 bases lay between the germline ends. The CDR3 here is CASSYSRGCEKLFF. In DNA, the CDR3 is TGTGCCAGCAGTTACTCCAGGGGATGCGAAAAACTGTTTTTT.

The chain carries TRBV29-1 and TRBJ2-5; 11 bases match TRBD1. The J call may be wrong; the DNA end is better matched by TRBJ2-7. The V gene's germline CDR1 is SQVTM and CDR2 ANQGSEA. CDR3 length: 14 residues. The CDR3 sequence is CSVDGQGASYEQYF. The DNA for the CDR3 is TGCAGCGTTGACGGACAGGGGGCCTCCTACGAGCAGTACTTC.

The V and J genes are TRBV5-1 and TRBJ2-7, with a weak D call TRBD2 (5 bases). CDR3 size: 17 residues. Germline V gives CDR1 SGHRS, CDR2 YFSETQ. Trimming took off 4 bases at V and 3 bases at J, with 23 bases between the two ends. The CDR3 loop is CASSPQGGPGKIYEQYF. The CDR3 DNA follows: TGCGCCAGCAGCCCCCAAGGAGGTCCGGGGAAGATCTACGAGCAGTACTTC.

The rearrangement links TRBV4-2 to TRBJ1-4; D gene unclear. V was cut by 0 bases and J by 0 bases, with 8 bases left in between. Germline assignment: CDR1 LGHNA and CDR2 YNFKEQ. The length of the CDR3 is 16 residues. The CDR3 region has the DNA TGTGCCAGCAGCCAAGATGAGGCAGCAACTAATGAAAAACTGTTTTTT. This gives the protein CASSQDEAATNEKLFF.

The rearrangement links TRBV19 to TRBJ2-7, with TRBD2 matching over 7 bases. Trimming removed 1 base from V and 3 bases from J; junction bases left unmatched: 0. This CDR3 has 13 amino acids. CDR1 is LNHDA, CDR2 SQIVND, per germline (reference sequence). The CDR3 DNA reads TGTGCCAGTAGTATAGGCGGGGGCTACGAGCAGTACTTC. It encodes CASSIGGGYEQYF.

The J gene is TRBJ1-4, the V gene TRBV5-8; a possible D gene is TRBD1 (5 bases). Germline V CDR1 and CDR2: SGHTS, YDEGEE. Trimming took 0 bases from V and 4 from J, leaving 7 bases between them. The CDR3 runs to 14 residues. The CDR3 spells CASSLAGGNEKLFF. The CDR3 DNA follows: TGTGCCAGCAGCTTGGCGGGGGGTAATGAAAAACTGTTTTTT.

The V gene is TRBV18, the J gene TRBJ1-5; 7 bases align to TRBD1. The CDR3 has 14 amino acids. Per the germline V gene, CDR1 is KGHSH and CDR2 is LQKENI. With 2 bases clipped from V and 6 bases from J, the junction kept 4 bases outside the gene matches. The CDR3: CASSPVGGTQPQHF. For the CDR3, the DNA is TGTGCCAGCTCACCAGTAGGGGGCACTCAGCCCCAGCATTTT.

The rearrangement uses TRBV27 and TRBJ2-3; 9 bases align to TRBD2. The V gene end was trimmed by 4 bases and the J gene end by 8 bases; junction bases not matched to a gene: 10. CDR3 length: 15 residues. Germline values: CDR1 MNHEY, CDR2 SMNVEV (reference sequence). CDR3 amino acids: CASSSGGGASATQYF. The CDR3 DNA reads TGTGCCAGCAGTTCCGGCGGGGGGGCGTCGGCTACGCAGTATTTT.

The CDR3 coding sequence is TGTGCCAGCAGCCAAGTCGGGGGGAGTAGCACAGATACGCAGTATTTT. Protein sequence: CASSQVGGSSTDTQYF. The rearrangement joins TRBV14 to TRBJ2-3, with TRBD2 matching 7 bases. This CDR3 is built from 16 residues. The germline V gene has CDR1 SGHDN and CDR2 FVKESK. V was pared by 1 base and J by 0 bases, with 4 bases of the junction left unmatched. The variable domain in full, with the rest retrieved from reference TRBV14 and TRBJ2-3, is EAGVTQFPSHSVIEKGQTVTLRCDPISGHDNLYWYRRVMGKEIKFLLHFVKESKQDESGMPNNRFLAERTGGTYSTLKVQPAELEDSGVYFCASSQVGGSSTDTQYFGPGTRLTVL.

The chain combines TRBV7-2 with TRBJ2-1; 10 bases match TRBD2. The trim removed 0 bases at V and 9 bases at J, leaving 2 bases unmatched. There are 14 residues in the CDR3. Germline V lookup: CDR1 SGHTA, CDR2 FQGNSA. Written as DNA, the CDR3 is TGTGCCAGCAGCTTAGCTCGGACTAGCGGTGAGCAGTTCTTC. Its protein product is CASSLARTSGEQFF. Using reference TRBV7-2 and TRBJ2-1 for the parts outside the CDR3, the full variable domain is GAGVSQSPSNKVTEKGKDVELRCDPISGHTALYWYRQSLGQGLEFLIYFQGNSAPDKSGLPSDRFSAERTGGSVSTLTIQRTQQEDSAVYLCASSLARTSGEQFFGPGTRLTVL.

This clone was picked up a small number of times. This sequence joins TRBV10-3 and TRBJ1-1; possible D gene TRBD1, 5 bases. Germline assignment: CDR1 ENHRY and CDR2 SYGVKD. Trimming cost V 1 base and J 3 bases, with 12 bases left between them. The CDR3 covers 15 residues. This CDR3 reads CAISELGVGDTEAFF. CDR3 in DNA: TGTGCCATCAGTGAGTTAGGGGTTGGGGACACTGAAGCTTTCTTT.

The chain combines TRBV10-1 with TRBJ2-7; the D is unclear. CDR1 WNHNN and CDR2 SYGVQD come from the germline V gene (reference sequence). The CDR3 runs 13 residues. Trimming removed 3 bases at V and 1 base at J, with 7 bases between. CDR3 sequence: CASSEPSSYEQYF. DNA of the CDR3: TGCGCCAGCAGTGAACCCAGTTCCTACGAGCAGTACTTC.

This clone was seen just once. The CDR3 nucleotides read TGTGCCAGCAGCCCCGGGGGGACTCACACCTACAATGAGCAGTTCTTC. Its translation is CASSPGGTHTYNEQFF. The rearrangement links TRBV3-1 (or the pseudogene TRBV3-2) to TRBJ2-1, with 7 bases aligning to TRBD2. The CDR3 contains 16 residues. Looked up from germline, CDR1 is LGHDT and CDR2 is YNNKEL (reference sequence). The V gene end was trimmed by 4 bases and the J gene end by 2 bases; junction bases not matched to a gene: 8.

This chain uses TRBV9 with TRBJ1-2; D not certain. Trimming cost V 2 bases and J 4 bases, with 9 bases left between them. Germline CDR1 SGDLS, CDR2 YYNGEE. The CDR3 spans 13 residues. The CDR3 loop reads CASSVQEGYGYTF. The CDR3 bases are TGTGCCAGCAGCGTTCAGGAGGGCTATGGCTACACCTTC.

The V and J genes are TRBV28 and TRBJ2-1; possibly TRBD2 for D (6 bases). V was clipped by 2 bases and J by 2 bases, with 10 bases between them. This CDR3 is built from 15 residues. The germline CDR1 and CDR2 sequences are MDHEN and SYDVKM. This chain's CDR3 is CASSLRVAAYNEQFF. The DNA of the CDR3 is TGTGCCAGCAGTTTAAGGGTAGCGGCCTACAATGAGCAGTTCTTC.

The V gene is TRBV11-3, the J gene TRBJ1-6; 7 nucleotides align to TRBD1. The CDR3 loop spans 13 amino acids. The germline gives CDR1 SGHNT, CDR2 YENEEA. V gave up 5 bases and J gave up 13 bases; unmatched junction bases: 8. The CDR3 bases are TGTGCCAGCAGCGAGGGACAGAGCTTCCCCCTCCACTTT. This codes for CASSEGQSFPLHF.